The 27 T cell receptor beta chains below were found in one sample sequenced in a study of CD8 T cells in Susac syndrome. Reverse transcription of roughly 0.5 to 1 ug RNA was performed with random hexamers. TCRdb itself ran the immunoSEQ multiplex PCR reads through MiXCR, one entry per CDR3 protein. Of about 200,000 distinct CDR3 sequences listed, roughly 95% are singletons. The sample consisted of CD4+ T cells from PBMCs. These receptors were collected from a human donor in good health.

V gene TRBV6-2 or TRBV6-3 combines with J gene TRBJ2-1; 8 nucleotides align to TRBD2. Germline values: CDR1 MNHEY, CDR2 SVGEGT. The ends lost 8 bases at V and 5 bases at J; junction bases unmatched: 11. The CDR3 has 15 residues. This CDR3 reads CASSPSGRPNNEQFF. The CDR3 nucleotides are TGTGCCAGCTCCCCCAGCGGGAGACCGAACAATGAGCAGTTCTTC.

This clonotype was counted once. The rearrangement joins TRBV3-1 to TRBJ2-3; D remains ambiguous. Germline V gives CDR1 LGHDT, CDR2 YNNKEL (reference sequence). The CDR3 runs to 15 residues. V dropped 5 bases and J dropped 0 bases, with 12 bases sitting between them. The CDR3 DNA reads TGTGCCAGCAGCGGAAAAAAAGGCAGCACAGATACGCAGTATTTT. As protein: CASSGKKGSTDTQYF.

This chain connects TRBV29-1 to TRBJ2-3, with 8 bases aligning to TRBD2. The V gene's germline CDR1 is SQVTM and CDR2 ANQGSEA. V lost 5 bases and J lost 4; bases outside the gene matches: 5. The CDR3 is 13 amino acids. The CDR3 reads CSVRAGGPDTQYF. The CDR3 DNA is TGCAGCGTTCGTGCGGGAGGACCAGATACGCAGTATTTT.

This chain joins TRBV20-1 and TRBJ2-1; D is possibly TRBD2 (6 bases). Looked up from germline, CDR1 is DFQATT and CDR2 is SNEGSKA (reference sequence). This CDR3 has 14 residues. V dropped 2 bases and J dropped 3 bases, with 11 bases sitting between them. This CDR3 is CSARIAEGYNEQFF. CDR3 coding DNA: TGCAGTGCTAGAATAGCGGAGGGCTACAATGAGCAGTTCTTC.

The V and J genes are TRBV30 and TRBJ2-4, with D possibly TRBD2 on 7 matching bases. This CDR3 is built from 16 residues. The V gene lost 3 bases and the J gene lost 0 bases, with 15 bases spanning the gap. CDR1 is GTSNPN and CDR2 is SVGIG in the germline V gene (reference sequence). DNA of the CDR3: TGTGCCTGGAGCCCCACGGGGGGCTTAGCCAAAAACATTCAGTACTTC. Amino acid sequence: CAWSPTGGLAKNIQYF.

The chain couples TRBV29-1 to TRBJ2-3, with no clear D. The CDR3 runs to 14 residues. Trimming cost V 5 bases and J 0 bases, with 12 bases left between them. From germline, CDR1 is SQVTM and CDR2 ANQGSEA. As DNA, the CDR3 is TGCAGCGTTCGTCGGATGTCTAGCACAGATACGCAGTATTTT. Its protein product is CSVRRMSSTDTQYF.

V and J are TRBV19 and TRBJ2-1; TRBD1 aligns across 8 bases. Unmatched junction bases numbered 5, after V lost 8 bases and J lost 2 bases. Germline values: CDR1 LNHDA, CDR2 SQIVND (reference sequence). The CDR3 covers 14 residues. CDR3 sequence: CASRGTGTYNEQFF. CDR3 nucleotides: TGTGCCAGTCGAGGGACAGGTACCTACAATGAGCAGTTCTTC.

The rearrangement joins TRBV2 to TRBJ1-2; D unresolved. Germline V gene sequence: CDR1 SNHLY, CDR2 FYNNEI. V gave up 6 bases and J gave up 1 base, with 9 bases separating them. This CDR3 has 13 amino acids. This CDR3 is CASRTPDNYGYTF. The CDR3 bases are TGTGCCAGCAGGACCCCCGATAACTATGGCTACACCTTC.

J is TRBJ2-5 and V is TRBV5-1; D is perhaps TRBD1 (6 bases). The CDR3 is made up of 13 amino acids. Trimming removed 2 bases at V and 3 bases at J, with 8 bases between. The germline gives CDR1 SGHRS, CDR2 YFSETQ. CDR3 DNA sequence: TGCGCCAGCAGCTTTAGGACAGAAGAGACCCAGTACTTC. As protein: CASSFRTEETQYF.

This clonotype was seen once. This chain links TRBV9 with TRBJ2-2; D is perhaps TRBD1 or TRBD2 (5 bases each). This CDR3 is built from 15 residues. Germline V gene sequence: CDR1 SGDLS, CDR2 YYNGEE. Trimming stripped 1 base from V and 6 bases from J, with 13 bases between. The CDR3 reads CASSVYGAEAGELFF. The CDR3 DNA follows: TGTGCCAGCAGCGTATACGGGGCGGAGGCCGGGGAGCTGTTTTTT.

This chain uses TRBV3-1 with TRBJ2-3; D is unresolved. Germline values: CDR1 LGHDT, CDR2 YNNKEL (reference sequence). The CDR3 has 14 amino acids. Between the trimmed V and J ends, which lost 5 bases and 1 base, there was a span of 10 bases. CDR3 in amino acids: CASSSQLGTDTQYF. CDR3 coding DNA: TGTGCCAGCAGCTCACAACTGGGCACAGATACGCAGTATTTT.

The chain employs TRBV3-1 and TRBJ1-5, with D unresolved. The CDR3 is 16 residues long. The V and J ends lost 1 base and 0 bases respectively, with 10 bases between them. Germline V lookup: CDR1 LGHDT, CDR2 YNNKEL (reference sequence). Here the CDR3 reads CASSQAGWVSNQPQHF. The CDR3, as DNA: TGTGCCAGCAGCCAAGCGGGGTGGGTTAGCAATCAGCCCCAGCATTTT.

The chain recombines TRBV6-5 with TRBJ1-4; no definite D call. This CDR3 is built from 15 residues. Germline CDR1 MNHEY, CDR2 SVGAGI. V lost 0 bases and J 4 bases, leaving 9 bases between the germline ends. This CDR3 is CASSYSAAYNEKLFF. CDR3 bases: TGTGCCAGCAGTTACTCGGCAGCCTATAATGAAAAACTGTTTTTT.

The J gene is TRBJ2-5, the V gene TRBV6-5; the match to TRBD2 covers 12 bases. V lost 4 bases and J lost 5; bases outside the gene matches: 5. Germline values: CDR1 MNHEY, CDR2 SVGAGI. This CDR3 contains 15 residues. CDR3 sequence reads: CASSSPTSGSETQYF. The DNA of the CDR3 is TGTGCCAGCAGTTCCCCGACTAGCGGGAGTGAGACCCAGTACTTC.

This sequence joins TRBV24-1 and TRBJ2-2, with TRBD1 matching 9 bases. The CDR3 consists of 14 residues. CDR1 KGHDR and CDR2 SFDVKD come from the germline V gene. Trimming cost V 10 bases and J 5 bases; bases outside gene matches: 7. CDR3 amino acids: CATRRTGETGELFF. The CDR3 DNA reads as TGTGCCACAAGACGGACAGGGGAAACCGGGGAGCTGTTTTTT.

The gene calls are TRBV29-1 and TRBJ2-3; D gene ambiguous. Trimming removed 5 bases from V and 3 bases from J, with 12 bases in between. Germline V gene sequence: CDR1 SQVTM, CDR2 ANQGSEA. The CDR3 is 13 residues long. CDR3 amino acids: CSVLPVGTDTQYF. CDR3 DNA: TGCAGCGTTCTCCCTGTGGGGACAGATACGCAGTATTTT.

About this clonotype itself: A junction end diverges from the germline sequence, so it may reflect a read error. V gene TRBV5-1 combines with J gene TRBJ1-1; D ambiguous. Germline V gene data show CDR1 as SGHRS and CDR2 as YFSETQ. This CDR3 is built from 12 residues. For the CDR3, the DNA is TGTGCCAGCAGCTCAAGGGCTGGGGAAGCTTTCTTT. Its translation is CASSSRAGEAFF.

This chain links TRBV12-3 or TRBV12-4 with TRBJ1-4; perhaps TRBD1 as D (6 bases). V lost 6 bases, J lost 4 bases, and 9 bases lay in between. The CDR3 contains 13 residues. The CDR3 spells CASRQGFNEKLFF. The CDR3 DNA reads TGTGCCAGCAGGCAGGGGTTTAATGAAAAACTGTTTTTT.

V gene TRBV18 combines with J gene TRBJ1-1; the D is unclear. This CDR3 region has 14 residues. V dropped 10 bases and J dropped 0 bases, with 15 bases sitting between them. Per germline, CDR1 KGHSH and CDR2 LQKENI. The CDR3 loop reads CATLPGLMNTEAFF. CDR3 coding DNA: TGTGCCACCCTACCGGGCCTCATGAACACTGAAGCTTTCTTT.

The chain employs TRBV6-2 or TRBV6-3 and TRBJ2-2; D is unclear. Germline CDR1 MNHEY, CDR2 SVGEGT. The CDR3 covers 15 residues. Trimming cost V 8 bases and J 4 bases, with 17 bases left between them. The CDR3 DNA sequence: TGTGCCAGCCGCCGTGACGGGTCGGGCACCGGGGAGCTGTTTTTT. Protein: CASRRDGSGTGELFF.

The chain is built from TRBV5-1 and TRBJ1-5, with 9 positions matching TRBD1. The CDR3 is 15 residues long. CDR1 and CDR2 (germline): SGHRS, YFSETQ. Losses at the gene ends were 3 bases for V and 4 bases for J; bases not matched to a gene: 5. Here the CDR3 reads CASSWGDRANQPQHF. The CDR3 nucleotides are TGCGCCAGCAGCTGGGGGGACAGGGCGAATCAGCCCCAGCATTTT. The variable domain in full, completed from reference TRBV5-1 and TRBJ1-5, reads KAGVTQTPRYLIKTRGQQVTLSCSPISGHRSVSWYQQTPGQGLQFLFEYFSETQRNKGNFPGRFSGRQFSNSRSEMNVSTLELGDSALYLCASSWGDRANQPQHFGDGTRLSIL.

This clonotype was detected once. This chain uses TRBV7-2 with TRBJ2-7, with D maybe TRBD1 (6 bases). The V gene lost 4 bases and the J gene lost 0 bases, with 7 bases spanning the gap. The CDR3 is made up of 13 amino acids. The germline V gene encodes CDR1 SGHTA and CDR2 FQGNSA. The CDR3 nucleotides are TGTGCCAGCAGCTGGGGGCTCTCCTACGAGCAGTACGTC. Protein: CASSWGLSYEQYV.

The chain recombines TRBV10-2 with TRBJ2-7; 7 nucleotides match TRBD2. The ends lost 3 bases at V and 6 bases at J; junction bases unmatched: 11. CDR1 and CDR2 (germline): WSHSY, SAAADI. The CDR3 is made up of 15 amino acids. Written as DNA, the CDR3 is TGCGCCAGCAGTGACTCGGGACTACTTTCGTCCGAGCAGTACGTC. Its protein is CASSDSGLLSSEQYV.

This clonotype was observed a handful of times. The chain uses TRBV3-1 and TRBJ2-1; 8 positions match TRBD2. This CDR3 is built from 13 residues. The ends lost 6 bases at V and 6 bases at J; junction bases unmatched: 4. Germline V gene data show CDR1 as LGHDT and CDR2 as YNNKEL (reference sequence). The CDR3 region is CASSLAGVNEQFF. Written as DNA, the CDR3 is TGTGCCAGCAGTCTAGCGGGTGTCAATGAGCAGTTCTTC.

The V call is TRBV27, the J call TRBJ1-5; no clear D. The CDR3 loop spans 13 amino acids. Germline V gene lookup returns CDR1 MNHEY and CDR2 SMNVEV (reference sequence). V was cut by 0 bases and J by 6 bases, with 6 bases left in between. The CDR3 spells CASSLSWAQPQHF. The CDR3 DNA reads as TGTGCCAGCAGTTTATCATGGGCTCAGCCCCAGCATTTT.

The chain employs TRBV18 and TRBJ2-3; no clear D gene. The V gene lost 2 bases and the J gene lost 10 bases, with 10 bases spanning the gap. The CDR3 runs 12 residues. CDR1 and CDR2 (germline): KGHSH, LQKENI. The CDR3 DNA sequence: TGTGCCAGCTCACCAACTACCGTTGCGCAGTATTTT. Protein sequence: CASSPTTVAQYF.

This clonotype was observed once. V and J are TRBV14 and TRBJ1-1; 9 nucleotides align to TRBD1. V lost 3 bases to trimming and J lost 5 bases; unmatched junction nucleotides: 10. CDR1 and CDR2 (germline): SGHDN, FVKESK. This CDR3 spans 16 amino acids. For the CDR3, the DNA is TGTGCCAGCAGCCACAGTCCCGGGACAGGGAGAACTGAAGCTTTCTTT. The encoded protein is CASSHSPGTGRTEAFF.